These 30 T cell receptor beta chains were all obtained from the same sample, sequenced in a study of control samples from healthy donors and cancer patients. Here immunoSEQ multiplex PCR was the method, and the copy in TCRdb shows in-frame clones only, minus some. This repertoire shows over 55,000 clones, under 95% found once; its top ten account for around 0.91%. What was sequenced was PBMCs. The receptor set was obtained from a man in his thirties or forties with colorectal cancer.

A few counts support this clone. This chain uses TRBV30 with TRBJ1-2, with D perhaps TRBD1 (6 bases). Germline V gives CDR1 GTSNPN, CDR2 SVGIG (reference sequence). This CDR3 comprises 13 residues. Between the trimmed V and J ends, which lost 7 bases and 0 bases, there was a span of 12 bases. The CDR3 nucleotides are TGTGCCTCCAAGGGGGGATCTAACTATGGCTACACCTTC. This encodes CASKGGSNYGYTF. The full variable domain, rest sourced from reference TRBV30 and TRBJ1-2, is SQTIHQWPATLVQPVGSPLSLECTVEGTSNPNLYWYRQAAGRGLQLLFYSVGIGQISSEVPQNLSASRPQDRQFILSSKKLLLSDSGFYLCASKGGSNYGYTFGSGTRLTVV.

V usage is TRBV3-1 (or the pseudogene TRBV3-2) and J usage is TRBJ2-2; 7 positions match TRBD2. V dropped 0 bases and J dropped 5; count of bases not matched to a gene: 9. The V gene's germline CDR1 is LGHDT and CDR2 YNNKEL (reference sequence). This CDR3 has 17 residues. The DNA of the CDR3 is TGTGCCAGCAGCCAAGAATCAGAAGCGGGGTTAACCGGGGAGCTGTTTTTT. Encoded protein: CASSQESEAGLTGELFF.

The rearrangement uses TRBV7-6 and TRBJ1-6; TRBD1 matches at 12 bases. Germline V CDR1 and CDR2: SGHVS, FNYEAQ. Trimming removed 5 bases from V and 10 bases from J; junction bases left unmatched: 9. The length of the CDR3 is 16 residues. CDR3 sequence reads: CASSPSRDRGQSPLHF. The CDR3 DNA sequence: TGTGCCAGCAGCCCCTCGAGGGACAGGGGGCAATCACCCCTCCACTTT.

The rearrangement links TRBV9 to TRBJ2-3; 8 nucleotides agree with TRBD2. CDR1 and CDR2 from the germline V gene are SGDLS and YYNGEE. CDR3 length: 16 residues. The ends lost 0 bases at V and 0 bases at J; junction bases unmatched: 3. The DNA of the CDR3 is TGTGCCAGCAGCGTAGTAAGCGGGGGTAGCACAGATACGCAGTATTTT. Protein sequence: CASSVVSGGSTDTQYF.

The CDR3 reads CASSQGPPSGGSYEQYF. Here the CDR3 DNA reads TGCGCCAGCAGCCAAGGGCCCCCTAGCGGGGGCTCCTACGAGCAGTACTTC. The chain couples TRBV4-3 to TRBJ2-7; 10 nucleotides align to TRBD2. In germline, CDR1 is LGHNA, CDR2 YSLEER. After removal of 1 base from V and 0 bases from J, the junction contained 6 bases not matched to a gene. The CDR3 is 17 amino acids.

The chain combines TRBV10-2 with TRBJ2-1, with 8 nucleotides matching TRBD2. The CDR3 runs to 15 residues. Germline CDR1 and CDR2: WSHSY and SAAADI. J gave up 7 bases and V 3 bases, and 8 bases lay outside the gene matches. The CDR3 spells CASSETSGGGNEQFF. The DNA of the CDR3 is TGCGCCAGCAGTGAAACCAGCGGGGGAGGGAATGAGCAGTTCTTC.

The chain recombines TRBV11-2 with TRBJ2-7, with D tentatively TRBD2 (6 bases). The length of the CDR3 is 17 residues. The germline V gene has CDR1 SGHAT and CDR2 FQNNGV. The V gene lost 5 bases and the J gene lost 0 bases, with 20 bases spanning the gap. CDR3 protein: CASSPAGSGVTSYEQYF. DNA of the CDR3: TGTGCCAGCAGCCCCGCGGGGTCTGGGGTAACCTCCTACGAGCAGTACTTC.

This chain joins TRBV4-2 and TRBJ2-1; 10 bases map to TRBD2. Germline trimming cut 8 bases from V and 4 bases from J; bases unmatched to any gene: 8. The germline CDR1 and CDR2 sequences are LGHNA and YNFKEQ. The CDR3 runs to 15 residues. The CDR3 reads CASSWTSGEYNEQFF. The CDR3 DNA follows: TGTGCCAGCTCCTGGACTAGCGGAGAGTACAATGAGCAGTTCTTC.

V gene TRBV9 combines with J gene TRBJ2-7, with 7 bases aligning to TRBD1. CDR1 is SGDLS and CDR2 is YYNGEE in the germline V gene. The CDR3 runs 14 residues. V trimming: 0 bases; J trimming: 0 bases; junction bases outside the gene matches: 0. CDR3 sequence: CASSVGDSSYEQYF. CDR3 bases: TGTGCCAGCAGCGTAGGGGACAGCTCCTACGAGCAGTACTTC.

The V and J genes are TRBV5-4 and TRBJ2-1, with D unresolved. The V gene lost 0 bases and the J gene lost 5 bases, with 9 bases spanning the gap. Per the germline V gene, CDR1 is SGHNT and CDR2 is YYREEE (reference sequence). CDR3 length equals 14 residues. This chain's CDR3 is CASSLGPSNNEQFF. DNA of the CDR3: TGTGCCAGCAGCTTGGGTCCATCGAACAATGAGCAGTTCTTC.

The V and J genes are TRBV4-1 and TRBJ2-2; D perhaps matches TRBD1 (6 bases). V lost 0 bases and J 2 bases, leaving 10 bases between the germline ends. This CDR3 has 16 amino acids. Germline CDR1 reads MGHRA; CDR2 reads YSYEKL. The CDR3 DNA reads as TGCGCCAGCAGCCAAGAGACCAGGGGAAACACCGGGGAGCTGTTTTTT. This gives the protein CASSQETRGNTGELFF.

The sample holds a few counts of this clone. V and J are TRBV7-2 and TRBJ2-2; possibly TRBD2 for D (7 bases). V lost 5 bases to trimming and J lost 3 bases, with 19 bases between them. Germline V gene sequence: CDR1 SGHTA, CDR2 FQGNSA. The CDR3 loop spans 17 amino acids. The CDR3 nucleotides are TGTGCCAGCAGCCCCCGAAGGGGGGGGTGGGACACCGGGGAGCTGTTTTTT. Its protein product is CASSPRRGGWDTGELFF.

The chain recombines TRBV7-8 with TRBJ2-7; 10 bases align to TRBD1. Germline CDR1 is SGHVS and CDR2 is FQNEAQ. The CDR3 loop spans 16 amino acids. The V segment lost 2 bases and the J segment 3 bases; nucleotides outside the gene matches: 7. In DNA form, the CDR3 reads TGTGCCAGCAGCTTATTAAAGGGACAGGGGCTCTACGAGCAGTACTTC. Protein: CASSLLKGQGLYEQYF.

The chain combines TRBV5-4 with TRBJ2-3; TRBD2 aligns across 9 bases. Germline assignment: CDR1 SGHNT and CDR2 YYREEE (reference sequence). The CDR3 has 16 residues. Germline trimming cut 5 bases from V and 4 bases from J; bases unmatched to any gene: 11. The CDR3 sequence is CASRPGRGGVSDTQYF. The CDR3 nucleotides read TGTGCCAGCAGGCCTGGGCGGGGGGGCGTCTCAGATACGCAGTATTTT.

The chain carries TRBV9 and TRBJ1-2, with TRBD1 matching 8 bases. The CDR3 spans 15 residues. Trimming removed 3 bases from V and 6 bases from J; junction bases left unmatched: 10. Germline V CDR1 and CDR2: SGDLS, YYNGEE. CDR3: CASSALTGEGDGYTF. The DNA for the CDR3 is TGTGCCAGCAGCGCTTTGACAGGGGAAGGAGATGGCTACACCTTC.

The genes are TRBV4-2 and TRBJ1-6, with 7 positions matching TRBD1. The CDR3 has 16 amino acids. V shed 5 bases, J shed 5 bases, and the junction held 9 bases outside the gene matches. Germline lookup yields CDR1 LGHNA and CDR2 YNFKEQ. The CDR3 DNA reads TGTGCCAGCAGCGTTAGTCAGGGGGTAGATAATTCACCCCTCCACTTT. Its translation: CASSVSQGVDNSPLHF.

The gene calls are TRBV30 and TRBJ1-1; 7 bases map to TRBD1. Unmatched junction bases numbered 9, after V lost 4 bases and J lost 4 bases. The V gene's germline CDR1 is GTSNPN and CDR2 SVGIG (reference sequence). The CDR3 consists of 14 residues. Here the CDR3 DNA reads TGTGCCTGGACTTGGGAAGGGGGCGTCACTGAAGCTTTCTTT. Protein: CAWTWEGGVTEAFF.

The chain is built from TRBV19 and TRBJ1-1; D call uncertain. The V end was cut by 4 bases, the J end by 3 bases, with 6 bases between. CDR3 length: 12 residues. Germline V gene data show CDR1 as LNHDA and CDR2 as SQIVND (reference sequence). CDR3 residues: CASSTRDTEAFF. In DNA, the CDR3 is TGTGCCAGTAGTACAAGGGACACTGAAGCTTTCTTT.

This sequence joins TRBV6-6 and TRBJ1-2, with D hard to call. The V gene's germline CDR1 is MNHNY and CDR2 SVGAGI (reference sequence). With 5 bases removed from V and 1 base from J, the gap between germline ends came to 17 bases. This CDR3 spans 16 amino acids. CDR3 bases: TGTGCCAGCAGTCCCGTCACCGTGGGCCTTAACTATGGCTACACCTTC. It translates to CASSPVTVGLNYGYTF.

The chain employs TRBV10-2 and TRBJ1-6; no definite D call. This CDR3 is 14 amino acids long. Germline CDR1 and CDR2: WSHSY and SAAADI. V was cut by 9 bases and J by 5 bases, with 14 bases left in between. The CDR3 is CASSISGNNSPLHF. The CDR3 DNA is TGCGCCAGTTCGATCTCAGGAAATAATTCACCCCTCCACTTT.

The V and J genes are TRBV5-1 and TRBJ2-3; D is possibly TRBD2 (5 bases). Germline-derived CDR1 and CDR2 are SGHRS and YFSETQ. With 0 bases removed from V and 8 bases from J, the gap between germline ends came to 13 bases. The CDR3 is 14 residues long. This CDR3 is CASSLGRAFGTQYF. For the CDR3, the DNA is TGCGCCAGCAGCTTGGGGCGGGCCTTTGGTACGCAGTATTTT.

V and J are TRBV3-1 (or the pseudogene TRBV3-2) and TRBJ1-5; possible D gene TRBD1, 6 bases. Trimming took off 1 base at V and 12 bases at J, with 19 bases between the two ends. Germline values: CDR1 LGHDT, CDR2 YNNKEL (reference sequence). The CDR3 runs 15 residues. This CDR3 is CASSQGYNRAAFQHF. The CDR3 region has the DNA TGTGCCAGCAGCCAAGGCTACAACAGGGCCGCTTTCCAGCATTTT.

J is TRBJ1-6 and V is TRBV6-5; D gene ambiguous. V lost 8 bases to trimming and J lost 1 base, with 12 bases between them. Germline V gene sequence: CDR1 MNHEY, CDR2 SVGAGI. The length of the CDR3 is 15 residues. In nucleotides, the CDR3 is TGTGCCAGCGGCCGGGGAGGGTCCTATAATTCACCCCTCCACTTT. This gives the protein CASGRGGSYNSPLHF.

J is TRBJ1-5 and V is TRBV6-6; 7 bases are shared with TRBD1. V trimming: 0 bases; J trimming: 5 bases; junction bases outside the gene matches: 4. The CDR3 is 15 residues long. Per the germline V gene, CDR1 is MNHNY and CDR2 is SVGAGI (reference sequence). CDR3 in amino acids: CASSYSIGGDQPQHF. The CDR3 DNA reads TGTGCCAGCAGTTACTCGATAGGGGGCGATCAGCCCCAGCATTTT.

The rearrangement joins TRBV4-1 to TRBJ1-2, with D unresolved. This CDR3 is built from 14 residues. V shed 1 base and J shed 3 bases, with 9 bases lying between them. The germline gives CDR1 MGHRA, CDR2 YSYEKL. Written as DNA, the CDR3 is TGCGCCAGCAGCCAAGGGGTATCGGACTATGGCTACACCTTC. This codes for CASSQGVSDYGYTF.

The V and J genes are TRBV20-1 and TRBJ2-1; 10 nucleotides match TRBD2. Germline values: CDR1 DFQATT, CDR2 SNEGSKA (reference sequence). This CDR3 region has 16 residues. V lost 3 bases and J lost 3; bases outside the gene matches: 8. The CDR3 coding sequence is TGCAGTGCTAGTGATCCGGGACTAGCGCTCTACAATGAGCAGTTCTTC. Amino acids: CSASDPGLALYNEQFF.

V usage is TRBV6-5 and J usage is TRBJ2-7, with a weak D call TRBD1 (6 bases). V dropped 4 bases and J dropped 1 base, with 14 bases sitting between them. This CDR3 contains 15 residues. CDR1 MNHEY and CDR2 SVGAGI come from the germline V gene. CDR3 in DNA: TGTGCCAGCAGTTCTCTTGGGACACAATCCTACGAGCAGTACTTC. This translates into CASSSLGTQSYEQYF.

A single count supports this clone. The chain carries TRBV7-8 and TRBJ1-4, with 7 bases fitting TRBD1. J lost 3 bases, V lost 5 bases, and 6 bases had no gene match. The germline V gene has CDR1 SGHVS and CDR2 FQNEAQ. The CDR3 loop spans 15 amino acids. Written as DNA, the CDR3 is TGTGCCAGCAGCCAACCCGGGACAGCTAATGAAAAACTGTTTTTT. It translates to CASSQPGTANEKLFF. Complete variable domain (other parts from reference TRBV7-8 and TRBJ1-4): GAGVSQSPRYKVAKRGQDVALRCDPISGHVSLFWYQQALGQGPEFLTYFQNEAQLDKSGLPSDRFFAERPEGSVSTLKIQRTQQEDSAVYLCASSQPGTANEKLFFGSGTQLSVL.

This chain joins TRBV7-2 and TRBJ2-3; no reliable D call. CDR3 length equals 14 residues. The V end lost 5 bases, the J end lost 7 bases, and 16 bases lay between the germline ends. Germline V gives CDR1 SGHTA, CDR2 FQGNSA. The CDR3 reads CASSPVGSLNTQYF. In nucleotides, the CDR3 is TGTGCCAGCAGCCCCGTGGGGTCCCTGAATACGCAGTATTTT. Combining the CDR3 with reference TRBV7-2 and TRBJ2-3 gives the whole variable domain GAGVSQSPSNKVTEKGKDVELRCDPISGHTALYWYRQSLGQGLEFLIYFQGNSAPDKSGLPSDRFSAERTGGSVSTLTIQRTQQEDSAVYLCASSPVGSLNTQYFGPGTRLTVL.

The chain couples TRBV27 to TRBJ1-5; 7 bases are shared with TRBD1. Germline assignment: CDR1 MNHEY and CDR2 SMNVEV (reference sequence). V lost 5 bases to trimming and J lost 5 bases; unmatched junction nucleotides: 3. The CDR3 runs 13 residues. The DNA for the CDR3 is TGTGCCAGCAGTACTGACAGGGATCAGCCCCAGCATTTT. Translation gives CASSTDRDQPQHF.